This T cell receptor beta chain is drawn from a study of blood T cell repertoires in COVID-19. At the level of the study: Nucleic acid was either cDNA or gDNA, and it came from T cells, B-cell-depleted T cells, or PBMCs.

In the source study's methods: It was from reference gene primer amplification that nucleated cell counts were estimated. Sequenced by immunoSEQ multiplex PCR; TCRdb stores in-frame clones only, minus some. The V and J calls and clone size come from that table; D and trimming were worked out from the DNA. This repertoire shows 25,000 to 30,000 clones, nearly 85% found once; its top ten account for roughly 15%. CDR1 is MNHEY and CDR2 is SMNVEV in the germline V gene (reference sequence). The trim removed 5 bases at V and 4 bases at J, leaving 11 bases unmatched. CDR3 length: 16 residues. The TCR sequence derives from a man in his 70s with active COVID-19. The specimen was peripheral blood. The chain couples TRBV27 to TRBJ2-3; 8 positions agree with TRBD1. The chain's CDR3 is CASSLVTGQGADTQYF. The CDR3 DNA reads as TGTGCCAGCAGTCTCGTTACTGGACAGGGTGCAGATACGCAGTATTTT.